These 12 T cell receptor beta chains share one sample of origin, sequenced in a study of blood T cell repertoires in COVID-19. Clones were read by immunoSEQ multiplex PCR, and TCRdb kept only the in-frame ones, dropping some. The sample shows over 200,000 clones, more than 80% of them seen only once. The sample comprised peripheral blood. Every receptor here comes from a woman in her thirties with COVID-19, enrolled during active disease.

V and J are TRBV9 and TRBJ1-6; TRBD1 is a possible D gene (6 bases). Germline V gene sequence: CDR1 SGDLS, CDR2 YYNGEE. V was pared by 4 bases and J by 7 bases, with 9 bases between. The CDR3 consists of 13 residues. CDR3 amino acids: CASSLTGNSPLHF. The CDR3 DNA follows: TGTGCCAGCAGCTTAACAGGGAATTCACCCCTCCACTTT. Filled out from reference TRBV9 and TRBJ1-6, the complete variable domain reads DSGVTQTPKHLITATGQRVTLRCSPRSGDLSVYWYQQSLDQGLQFLIQYYNGEERAKGNILERFSAQQFPDLHSELNLSSLELGDSALYFCASSLTGNSPLHFGNGTRLTVT.

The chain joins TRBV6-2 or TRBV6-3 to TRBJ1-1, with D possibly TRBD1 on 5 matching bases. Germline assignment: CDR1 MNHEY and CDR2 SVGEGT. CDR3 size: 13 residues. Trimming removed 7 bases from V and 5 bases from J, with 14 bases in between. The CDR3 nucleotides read TGTGCCAGCACCCCGGGGAGGGGAACTGAAGCTTTCTTT. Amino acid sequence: CASTPGRGTEAFF.

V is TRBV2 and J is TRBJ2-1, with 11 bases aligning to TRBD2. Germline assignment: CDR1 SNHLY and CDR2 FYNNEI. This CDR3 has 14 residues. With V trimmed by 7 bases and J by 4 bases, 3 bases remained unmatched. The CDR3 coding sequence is TGTGCCAGCATGGGGACTAGCGGATACAATGAGCAGTTCTTC. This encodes CASMGTSGYNEQFF. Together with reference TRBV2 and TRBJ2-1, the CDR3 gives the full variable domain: EPEVTQTPSHQVTQMGQEVILRCVPISNHLYFYWYRQILGQKVEFLVSFYNNEISEKSEIFDDQFSVERPDGSNFTLKIRSTKLEDSAMYFCASMGTSGYNEQFFGPGTRLTVL.

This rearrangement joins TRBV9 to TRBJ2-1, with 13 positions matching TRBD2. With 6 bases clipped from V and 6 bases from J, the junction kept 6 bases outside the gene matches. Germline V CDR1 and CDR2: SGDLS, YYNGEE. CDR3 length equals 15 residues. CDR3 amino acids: CASTPGLAGVNEQFF. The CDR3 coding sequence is TGTGCCAGCACTCCCGGACTAGCGGGAGTCAATGAGCAGTTCTTC.

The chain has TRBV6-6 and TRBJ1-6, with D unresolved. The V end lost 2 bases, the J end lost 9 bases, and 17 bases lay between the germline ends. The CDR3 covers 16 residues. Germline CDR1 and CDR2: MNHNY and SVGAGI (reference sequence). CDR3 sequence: CASSYTPGDNGSPLHF. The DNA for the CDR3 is TGTGCCAGCAGTTACACGCCAGGTGATAACGGTTCACCCCTCCACTTT.

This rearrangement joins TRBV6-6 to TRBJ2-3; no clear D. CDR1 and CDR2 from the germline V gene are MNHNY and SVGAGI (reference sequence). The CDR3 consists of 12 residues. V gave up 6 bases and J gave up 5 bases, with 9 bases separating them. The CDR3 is CASSLERDTQYF. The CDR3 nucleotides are TGTGCCAGCAGCCTAGAAAGAGATACGCAGTATTTT.

The CDR3: CASSLVGQEETQYF. The DNA of the CDR3 is TGTGCCAGCAGCTTAGTGGGACAAGAAGAGACCCAGTACTTC. This chain connects TRBV7-7 to TRBJ2-5, with D perhaps matching TRBD1 (6 bases). Germline V lookup: CDR1 SSHAT, CDR2 FNYEAQ (reference sequence). The CDR3 is 14 amino acids. Between the trimmed V and J ends, which lost 1 base and 3 bases, there was a span of 9 bases.

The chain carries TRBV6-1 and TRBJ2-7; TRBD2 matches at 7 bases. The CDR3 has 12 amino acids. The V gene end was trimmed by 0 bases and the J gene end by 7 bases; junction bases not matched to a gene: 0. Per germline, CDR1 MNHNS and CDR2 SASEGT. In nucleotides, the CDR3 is TGTGCCAGCAGTGAAGCGGGGGGGGAGCAGTACTTC. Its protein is CASSEAGGEQYF.

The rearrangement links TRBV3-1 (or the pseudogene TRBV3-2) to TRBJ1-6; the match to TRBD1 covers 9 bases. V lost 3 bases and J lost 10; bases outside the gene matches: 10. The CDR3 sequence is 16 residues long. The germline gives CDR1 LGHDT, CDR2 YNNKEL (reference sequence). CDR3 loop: CASSHSLGQGESPLHF. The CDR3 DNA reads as TGTGCCAGCAGCCACAGCCTGGGACAGGGAGAGTCACCCCTCCACTTT.

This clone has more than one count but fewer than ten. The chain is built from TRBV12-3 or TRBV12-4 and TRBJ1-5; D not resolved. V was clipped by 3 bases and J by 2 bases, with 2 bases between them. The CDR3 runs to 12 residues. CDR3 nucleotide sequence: TGTGCCAGCAGTTTCGGCAATCAGCCCCAGCATTTT. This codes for CASSFGNQPQHF.

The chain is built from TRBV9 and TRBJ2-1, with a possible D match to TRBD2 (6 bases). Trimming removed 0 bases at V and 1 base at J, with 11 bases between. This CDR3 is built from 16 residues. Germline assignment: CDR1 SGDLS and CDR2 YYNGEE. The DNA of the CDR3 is TGTGCCAGCAGCGTAGGGGAGACTAGTTCCTACAATGAGCAGTTCTTC. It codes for CASSVGETSSYNEQFF. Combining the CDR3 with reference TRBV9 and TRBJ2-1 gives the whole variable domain DSGVTQTPKHLITATGQRVTLRCSPRSGDLSVYWYQQSLDQGLQFLIQYYNGEERAKGNILERFSAQQFPDLHSELNLSSLELGDSALYFCASSVGETSSYNEQFFGPGTRLTVL.

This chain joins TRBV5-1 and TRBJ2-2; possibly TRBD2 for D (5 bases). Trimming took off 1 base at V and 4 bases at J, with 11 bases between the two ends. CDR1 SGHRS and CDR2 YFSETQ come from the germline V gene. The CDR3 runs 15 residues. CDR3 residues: CASSLTGAGTGELFF. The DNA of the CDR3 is TGCGCCAGCAGCTTGACGGGCGCGGGCACCGGGGAGCTGTTTTTT.